This T cell receptor (beta chain) was identified in a study of vaccination and CD4 T cells after COVID-19 (dated by TCRdb to between 2022 and 2023). General notes on the study: Every convalescent patient had a positive nasal swab PCR test for SARS-CoV-2, with mild disease in about 9 patients and severe disease in one. The convalescent cohort included six males and four females, with two Hispanic individuals, seven Caucasians, two Asians and one multiracial person. Each participant got two doses of either the Pfizer-BioNTech BNT162b2 vaccine (n=8) or the Moderna mRNA-1273 vaccine (n=2). Post-COVID blood samples from convalescent patients were collected a median of approximately 100 days after diagnosis, with a range of 35 to 161 days. Post-vaccine blood samples were taken a median of roughly 75 days after the second vaccine dose, with a range of roughly 13 to 250 days. A few convalescent patients were sampled both early after vaccination (day 14) and late after vaccination (days 161 to 241). For stimulating the cultures, overlapping spike peptide pools were used, derived from SARS-CoV-2 as well as from the common cold coronaviruses HCoV-NL63, HCoV-OC43 and HCoV-229E. As controls, cultures received a CEFX viral epitope pool (the positive control), an HIV-1 Nef peptide pool (the negative control), or no peptide at all. In ten to eleven COVID-19 convalescent patients and a handful of infection-naive healthy vaccine recipients, the spike-specific CD4+ TCR repertoire before mRNA vaccination was compared with the repertoire after mRNA vaccination.

The meaning of the sample's time point label: late sampling 161 to 241 days after vaccination in three convalescent patients. The intended sense of this specimen's treatment or condition label: roughly 10-day PBMC culture with coronavirus spike peptide pools or control peptides (ViraFEST assay). The ViraFEST assay, used in the study, expanded antigen-specific T cells with peptide pools and then identified the expanded clonotypes through TCR sequencing. The convalescent patients' positive SARS-CoV-2 PCR tests were from March to December 2020, which was before the Alpha, Beta and Delta variants emerged in the United States. Each well held 2 million to 2.5 million PBMCs cultured with about 9.8 ug/ml peptide pools in IMDM containing approximately 4.8% human AB serum and 9 to 10 IU/ml IL-2. Half of the culture medium was replaced with fresh IL-2-containing medium on days 3 and 7. Once the cells had been in culture for around ten days, the EasySep CD4+ T cell isolation kit was used to isolate CD4+ T cells by negative selection. Ficoll-Paque Plus gradient centrifugation was used to isolate PBMCs from whole blood, and the isolated PBMCs were then either used fresh or cryopreserved at -140C. In general, triplicate wells were set up for every culture condition.

The germline V gene specifies KGHDR as CDR1 and SFDVKD as CDR2. Germline trimming: 4 bases from V, 0 bases from J; junction bases outside gene matches: 11. The CDR3 measures 18 amino acids from cysteine to phenylalanine. The sequence is cut down to CDR3 DNA, 54 bases in frame from base 1. Of note for this clonotype: Its antigen target is currently unknown. No base quality information exists; no much larger clone differs at one position.

Receptor libraries were prepared by PCR. DNA from cultured CD4+ T cells underwent TCR sequencing with the Oncomine TCR Beta short-read assay at the Johns Hopkins FTIC core. The QIAamp micro DNA kit was used to extract genomic DNA from the cultured CD4+ T cells. Oncomine TCR Beta libraries from cultured CD4+ T cells were pooled with unique dual indexes and sequenced on an Illumina iSeq 100. As for the authors' bioinformatics: Non-productive sequences were filtered out, and CDR3s that did not start with C, did not end with F or W, or were shorter than 7 amino acids were discarded. Antigen-specific clonotypes were identified with the MANAFEST web application by comparing peptide-stimulated wells with reference and other culture wells. To be called positive, a clone needed an FDR below 0.05, an odds ratio above 5, and a productive frequency above 0.1% in at least two of three replicate wells. Clonotypes that were significantly expanded in both SARS-CoV-2 spike wells and at least one common cold coronavirus spike condition were defined as cross-reactive. CDR3 homology was assessed with Levenshtein distances (stringdist) and unrooted phylogenetic trees (ape) in R version 3.6.1. TCRdb itself trimmed the public reads at Q25 with fastp, ran MiXCR and retained productive beta chains. One record per CDR3 amino acid sequence lists the most common genes and DNA. TCRdb, not the authors, supplied the V and J calls. The sample includes about 15,000 distinct CDR3 sequences, with under 60% observed a single time. The ten largest clones take up approximately 17% of the sample.

The research as a whole found: Among the post-vaccine SARS-CoV-2-reactive clones in convalescent patients, a median approximately 90% showed up only after vaccination, which suggests vaccine-specific priming. Nearly all vaccine-specific clones in convalescent patients (304 of 307) were mono-reactive for SARS-CoV-2 spike rather than cross-reactive with common cold coronaviruses. The study included relatively few convalescent patients and did not analyze early timepoints after natural infection. Although the median number of SARS-CoV-2-reactive clonotypes went up from roughly 22 after infection to around 39 after vaccination, the increase was not significant.

This receptor was obtained from a human donor who had recovered from COVID-19. The sample was CD4+ T cells from blood, cultured in vitro, taken about 7 months after SARS-CoV-2 vaccination. The sequence links TRBV24-1 to TRBJ1-2; 9 bases in the middle match TRBD1. The DNA sequence is given as TGTGCCACCAGTGAGTTTAGGGACAGGGCTTCGGCTAACTATGGCTACACCTTC. Its amino acids are CATSEFRDRASANYGYTF.